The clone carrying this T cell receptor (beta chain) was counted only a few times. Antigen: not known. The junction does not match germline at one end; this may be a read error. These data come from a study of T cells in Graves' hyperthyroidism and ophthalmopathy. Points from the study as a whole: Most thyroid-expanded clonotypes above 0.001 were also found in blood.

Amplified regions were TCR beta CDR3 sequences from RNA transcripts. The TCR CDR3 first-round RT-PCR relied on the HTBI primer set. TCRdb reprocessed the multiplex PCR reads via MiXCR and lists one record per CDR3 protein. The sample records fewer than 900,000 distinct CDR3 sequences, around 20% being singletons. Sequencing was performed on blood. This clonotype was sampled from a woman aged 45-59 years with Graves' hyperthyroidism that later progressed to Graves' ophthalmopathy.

The CDR3 DNA sequence: TGTACCAGCAGTGTTGGGACTACGCTCACAGATACGCAGTATTTT. Translating gives CTSSVGTTLTDTQYF. The V and J genes are TRBV6-1 and TRBJ2-3, with 7 bases matching TRBD2. There are 15 residues in the CDR3. CDR1 and CDR2 from the germline V gene are MNHNS and SASEGT.